This T cell receptor (beta chain) was identified during a study of blood T cell repertoires in COVID-19. The CDR3 totals 13 residues. Germline values: CDR1 SGHVS, CDR2 FQNEAQ. Trimming took 5 bases from V and 5 from J; bases not matched to a gene: 4. Generated by immunoSEQ multiplex PCR, the TCRdb table keeps only in-frame clones and is missing some. This table holds roughly 380,000 clones, 87% found once. The TCR originated in a man in his thirties or forties who had recovered from COVID-19. This chain connects TRBV7-8 to TRBJ1-1, with TRBD1 identical over 8 bases. Sequenced input: PBMCs or T cells enriched from blood (not recorded which). CDR3 sequence (DNA): TGTGCCAGCAGCCGGGGACAGGAGACTGAAGCTTTCTTT. This gives the protein CASSRGQETEAFF.